A single sample gave rise to the 28 T cell receptor beta chains below, sequenced in a study of human T cells and chemical hapten exposure. Time point indicated: pre-sensitization, week 0. The sample's treatment: therapeutic diphenylcyclopropenone sensitization with weekly scalp DPC. Using its own MiXCR run on the RACE reads, TCRdb lists one record per CDR3 protein. The repertoire holds 240,000 or so distinct CDR3 sequences, with approximately 8.6% as singletons. The sample was whole blood, taken in connection with sensitization to the hapten diphenylcyclopropenone (DPC). The receptors originated from a woman in her 40s with alopecia areata. Some clones in this sample may be carry-over from other donors' samples.

This clonotype was seen once. This chain joins TRBV3-1 and TRBJ1-1; D uncertain. V dropped 0 bases and J dropped 8 bases, with 22 bases sitting between them. The CDR3 length is 17 residues. Germline CDR1 LGHDT, CDR2 YNNKEL (reference sequence). Here the CDR3 reads CASSQDIGFSDPPEAFF. The DNA of the CDR3 is TGTGCCAGCAGCCAAGATATTGGGTTTTCCGACCCCCCAGAAGCTTTCTTT. Using reference TRBV3-1 and TRBJ1-1 for the parts outside the CDR3, the full variable domain is DTAVSQTPKYLVTQMGNDKSIKCEQNLGHDTMYWYKQDSKKFLKIMFSYNNKELIINETVPNRFSPKSPDKAHLNLHINSLELGDSAVYFCASSQDIGFSDPPEAFFGQGTRLTVV.

The chain recombines TRBV4-1 with TRBJ1-1; no firm D call. The CDR3 covers 12 residues. V gave up 0 bases and J gave up 7 bases, with 6 bases separating them. The germline V gene encodes CDR1 MGHRA and CDR2 YSYEKL. CDR3 protein: CASSQDVGEAFF. CDR3 DNA sequence: TGCGCCAGCAGCCAAGATGTCGGTGAAGCTTTCTTT.

The gene calls are TRBV5-8 and TRBJ1-3, with 7 bases identical to TRBD1. This CDR3 comprises 15 residues. V was clipped by 2 bases and J by 0 bases; unmatched bases: 2. Germline CDR1 reads SGHTS; CDR2 reads YDEGEE. CDR3 sequence: CASSLWDSSGNTIYF. CDR3 coding DNA: TGTGCCAGCAGCTTATGGGACAGCTCTGGAAACACCATATATTTT.

This rearrangement joins TRBV28 to TRBJ1-6; D may be TRBD1 (5 bases). CDR1 and CDR2 (germline): MDHEN, SYDVKM. The CDR3 sequence is 16 residues long. V shed 2 bases and J shed 2 bases, with 10 bases lying between them. Written as DNA, the CDR3 is TGTGCCAGCAGTTTAGCAAGACAGACCTATAATTCACCCCTCCACTTT. This translates into CASSLARQTYNSPLHF.

The chain has TRBV20-1 and TRBJ2-7; 7 nucleotides match TRBD1. Trimming at V came to 1 base and at J to 5 bases, leaving 5 bases not matched to a gene. The CDR3 totals 13 residues. Germline CDR1 DFQATT, CDR2 SNEGSKA (reference sequence). CDR3 DNA: TGCAGTGCTAGAGTCACAGGGGTCGACGAGCAGTACTTC. Its protein is CSARVTGVDEQYF.

This clonotype was recorded at least ten times. The chain uses TRBV4-2 and TRBJ2-3; no firm D call. Germline CDR1 LGHNA, CDR2 YNFKEQ. The CDR3 length is 15 residues. The V and J ends lost 3 bases and 0 bases respectively, with 10 bases between them. For the CDR3, the DNA is TGTGCCAGCAGCCATAGCAGGACCAGCACAGATACGCAGTATTTT. It yields the protein CASSHSRTSTDTQYF.

This clonotype was counted only a few times. An end of the junction does not agree with germline; a read error may underlie this. The V and J genes are TRBV7-7 and TRBJ2-5; TRBD2 matches at 7 bases. The CDR3 has 15 residues. The V gene's germline CDR1 is SSHAT and CDR2 FNYEAQ (reference sequence). The DNA for the CDR3 is TGTGCTAGCAGCCTGCACCCGGGAGGTCGAGAGACCCAGTACTTC. Translating it yields CASSLHPGGRETQYF.

The chain links TRBV5-1 to TRBJ2-6; D unresolved. V was shortened by 5 bases and J by 1 base, with 10 bases between the two germline ends. Germline values: CDR1 SGHRS, CDR2 YFSETQ. This CDR3 spans 15 amino acids. The CDR3 loop reads CASRDGPSGANVLTF. The CDR3, as DNA: TGCGCCAGCAGGGATGGACCTTCTGGGGCCAACGTCCTGACTTTC.

This clonotype was recorded at least ten times. This chain joins TRBV7-9 and TRBJ2-3; D is undetermined. The V end was cut by 1 base, the J end by 4 bases, with 12 bases between. This CDR3 has 15 amino acids. Germline assignment: CDR1 SEHNR and CDR2 FQNEAQ (reference sequence). CDR3: CASSLEQLKADTQYF. The CDR3 DNA is TGTGCCAGCAGCTTAGAACAGCTCAAGGCAGATACGCAGTATTTT.

The genes are TRBV20-1 and TRBJ2-7; the D gene is possibly TRBD1 (6 bases). Per the germline V gene, CDR1 is DFQATT and CDR2 is SNEGSKA (reference sequence). Trimming cost V 3 bases and J 5 bases, with 17 bases left between them. The CDR3 is made up of 14 amino acids. The CDR3 DNA sequence: TGCAGTGCTAGTGGGGCAGGGGCACCTAACGAGCAGTACTTC. Its translation: CSASGAGAPNEQYF.

This sequence joins TRBV2 and TRBJ1-6; D not certain. Germline V gene sequence: CDR1 SNHLY, CDR2 FYNNEI. V lost 6 bases and J 7 bases, leaving 13 bases between the germline ends. The CDR3 runs 14 residues. The CDR3 region is CASRFNTGNSPLHF. CDR3 DNA: TGTGCCAGCAGATTTAACACCGGAAATTCACCCCTCCACTTT. The full variable domain, its missing parts supplied by reference TRBV2 and TRBJ1-6, is EPEVTQTPSHQVTQMGQEVILRCVPISNHLYFYWYRQILGQKVEFLVSFYNNEISEKSEIFDDQFSVERPDGSNFTLKIRSTKLEDSAMYFCASRFNTGNSPLHFGNGTRLTVT.

The chain employs TRBV7-9 and TRBJ2-7; 8 bases are shared with TRBD2. V lost 1 base, J lost 3 bases, and 2 bases stayed unmatched. Germline V gives CDR1 SEHNR, CDR2 FQNEAQ (reference sequence). The CDR3 runs 14 residues. In DNA, the CDR3 is TGTGCCAGCAGCTTAGGGGGACTAGGCTACGAGCAGTACTTC. Translated, it gives CASSLGGLGYEQYF.

The J gene is TRBJ2-1, the V gene TRBV28; no definite D call. The V end lost 1 base, the J end lost 0 bases, and 10 bases lay between the germline ends. Germline V gene sequence: CDR1 MDHEN, CDR2 SYDVKM. The CDR3 is made up of 16 amino acids. The CDR3 protein is CASSLLTESSYNEQFF. The CDR3 DNA reads TGTGCCAGCAGTTTATTGACGGAAAGCTCCTACAATGAGCAGTTCTTC. Full variable domain (missing parts from reference TRBV28 and TRBJ2-1): DVKVTQSSRYLVKRTGEKVFLECVQDMDHENMFWYRQDPGLGLRLIYFSYDVKMKEKGDIPEGYSVSREKKERFSLILESASTNQTSMYLCASSLLTESSYNEQFFGPGTRLTVL.

This chain joins TRBV29-1 and TRBJ2-1, with D perhaps matching TRBD1 or TRBD2 (6 bases each). V lost 6 bases, J lost 2 bases, and 23 bases lay in between. From germline, CDR1 is SQVTM and CDR2 ANQGSEA. The CDR3 loop spans 17 amino acids. The CDR3 nucleotides are TGCAGCGTGGGTGGAGGGGGGCCTAAAGCCCCCTACAATGAGCAGTTCTTC. Amino acid sequence: CSVGGGGPKAPYNEQFF.

This clonotype has a count of ten or more. The CDR3 DNA follows: TGCGCCAGCAGCTTGTATGACGAGCAGTACTTC. Its protein is CASSLYDEQYF. The chain uses TRBV5-1 and TRBJ2-7; D gene ambiguous. The CDR3 extends over 11 amino acids. Germline CDR1 SGHRS, CDR2 YFSETQ. V was pared by 1 base and J by 5 bases, with 4 bases between. The complete variable domain, with remaining parts taken from reference TRBV5-1 and TRBJ2-7, reads KAGVTQTPRYLIKTRGQQVTLSCSPISGHRSVSWYQQTPGQGLQFLFEYFSETQRNKGNFPGRFSGRQFSNSRSEMNVSTLELGDSALYLCASSLYDEQYFGPGTRLTVT.

This clonotype turned up a few times. The chain links TRBV20-1 to TRBJ2-2, with 12 bases fitting TRBD2. V lost 0 bases and J lost 6; bases outside the gene matches: 5. CDR3 length: 16 amino acids. CDR1 is DFQATT and CDR2 is SNEGSKA in the germline V gene (reference sequence). CDR3 in amino acids: CSARDTGLAGPGELFF. The CDR3 coding sequence is TGCAGTGCTAGAGATACGGGACTAGCGGGCCCCGGGGAGCTGTTTTTT.

This rearrangement joins TRBV3-1 to TRBJ1-5; 9 nucleotides agree with TRBD1. CDR3 size: 18 residues. Germline trimming cut 4 bases from V and 5 bases from J; bases unmatched to any gene: 15. Germline lookup yields CDR1 LGHDT and CDR2 YNNKEL (reference sequence). CDR3 in amino acids: CASSPRFAGTGTDQPQHF. The CDR3 nucleotides are TGTGCCAGCAGCCCCCGTTTCGCCGGGACAGGGACCGATCAGCCCCAGCATTTT.

This clonotype was seen more than once but under ten times. The chain is built from TRBV24-1 and TRBJ2-1, with D possibly being TRBD1 (5 bases). In germline, CDR1 is KGHDR, CDR2 SFDVKD. This CDR3 has 19 residues. Deletions cut 3 bases from V and 0 bases from J, with 20 bases between. The CDR3 is CATSDLRAGMIGSYNEQFF. The CDR3 DNA follows: TGTGCCACCAGTGATCTACGCGCAGGGATGATCGGCTCCTACAATGAGCAGTTCTTC.

The chain links TRBV19 to TRBJ2-3; 9 bases agree with TRBD2. V shed 5 bases and J 2 bases; nucleotides not matched to a gene: 11. Germline V CDR1 and CDR2: LNHDA, SQIVND (reference sequence). The CDR3 has 17 amino acids. In DNA form, the CDR3 reads TGTGCCAGTAGTTCCGACGGACTAGCGCGTTACACAGATACGCAGTATTTT. It specifies CASSSDGLARYTDTQYF.

This clonotype was recorded a few times. The CDR3, as DNA: TGTGCCACCGGGACTAGCGGGAGATTAGCCGGGGAGCTGTTTTTT. It yields the protein CATGTSGRLAGELFF. The rearrangement uses TRBV12-3 or TRBV12-4 and TRBJ2-2, with TRBD2 identical over 14 bases. Losses at the gene ends were 10 bases for V and 6 bases for J; bases not matched to a gene: 7. The CDR3 is made up of 15 amino acids.

This clonotype has at least ten counts. The CDR3 nucleotides are TGTGCCAGCAGCTCCCAGGGGGCTAGGCCAGCTTTCTTT. Amino acid sequence: CASSSQGARPAFF. The rearrangement uses TRBV7-2 and TRBJ1-1; 8 bases map to TRBD1. The germline V gene has CDR1 SGHTA and CDR2 FQGNSA. The CDR3 runs to 13 residues. J was trimmed by 10 bases and V by 4 bases; bases with no gene match: 8.

The chain uses TRBV7-9 and TRBJ2-2; D may correspond to TRBD1 or TRBD2 (5 bases each). This CDR3 comprises 13 residues. Trimming pared 6 bases from V and 7 bases from J, leaving 12 bases between. In germline, CDR1 is SEHNR, CDR2 FQNEAQ (reference sequence). The chain's CDR3 is CASRSGHNGELFF. In DNA, the CDR3 is TGTGCCAGCAGATCGGGGCATAACGGGGAGCTGTTTTTT.

This clonotype showed up just a few times. The chain uses TRBV29-1 and TRBJ2-5; maybe TRBD1 (6 bases). Germline loops: CDR1 SQVTM, CDR2 ANQGSEA. Trimming removed 5 bases from V and 4 bases from J, with 17 bases in between. The CDR3 length is 14 residues. The CDR3 spells CSVFRHTDRETQYF. The CDR3 nucleotides are TGCAGCGTTTTCAGACACACGGACAGAGAGACCCAGTACTTC.

This clonotype has only a few counts. The rearrangement links TRBV5-1 to TRBJ1-1, with D perhaps TRBD1 (6 bases). Trimming removed 0 bases at V and 5 bases at J, with 14 bases between. CDR3 length: 15 residues. The germline CDR1 and CDR2 sequences are SGHRS and YFSETQ. CDR3 DNA: TGCGCCAGCAGCTTGGGGTCCCAGGGGCGGACTGAAGCTTTCTTT. This encodes CASSLGSQGRTEAFF. Looking up the rest from reference TRBV5-1 and TRBJ1-1 gives the full variable domain: KAGVTQTPRYLIKTRGQQVTLSCSPISGHRSVSWYQQTPGQGLQFLFEYFSETQRNKGNFPGRFSGRQFSNSRSEMNVSTLELGDSALYLCASSLGSQGRTEAFFGQGTRLTVV.

Many counts were recorded for this clonotype. The rearrangement uses TRBV28 and TRBJ2-7; TRBD1 might be the D (6 bases). The CDR3 spans 15 residues. Germline CDR1 reads MDHEN; CDR2 reads SYDVKM. V was trimmed by 7 bases and J by 0 bases, leaving 16 bases between them. The CDR3 DNA reads as TGTGCCAGCATCCCTTTGGGACATAACTCCTACGAGCAGTACTTC. Its translation: CASIPLGHNSYEQYF. The full variable domain, rest sourced from reference TRBV28 and TRBJ2-7, is DVKVTQSSRYLVKRTGEKVFLECVQDMDHENMFWYRQDPGLGLRLIYFSYDVKMKEKGDIPEGYSVSREKKERFSLILESASTNQTSMYLCASIPLGHNSYEQYFGPGTRLTVT.

The table lists this clonotype with a few counts. V gene TRBV20-1 combines with J gene TRBJ1-5; TRBD1 matches 7 bases. V was pared by 8 bases and J by 3 bases, with 4 bases of the junction left unmatched. CDR1 is DFQATT, CDR2 SNEGSKA, per germline (reference sequence). CDR3 length: 12 residues. The CDR3 reads CSSDRDNQPQHF. Here the CDR3 DNA reads TGCAGTTCTGACAGGGACAATCAGCCCCAGCATTTT.

This clonotype showed up many times. In nucleotides, the CDR3 is TGTGCCATCAGTGTGGGCAGGGGGGACTATGGCTACACCTTC. It encodes CAISVGRGDYGYTF. The chain carries TRBV10-3 and TRBJ1-2; 7 bases align to TRBD1. This CDR3 region has 14 residues. V was clipped by 4 bases and J by 3 bases; unmatched bases: 5. CDR1 ENHRY and CDR2 SYGVKD come from the germline V gene.

Comments on this clonotype: In this CDR3 the conserved last residue, phenylalanine or tryptophan, is missing, so a read error is likely. V is TRBV27 and J is TRBJ2-2; TRBD2 matches 13 bases. Trimming cost V 6 bases and J 6 bases; bases outside gene matches: 7. CDR1 is MNHEY, CDR2 SMNVEV, per germline (reference sequence). The CDR3 sequence is 16 residues long. DNA of the CDR3: TGTGCCAGCAGGCCCACTAGCGGGAGGGGCCCCGGGGAGCTGTTTTTA. Protein sequence: CASRPTSGRGPGELFL.